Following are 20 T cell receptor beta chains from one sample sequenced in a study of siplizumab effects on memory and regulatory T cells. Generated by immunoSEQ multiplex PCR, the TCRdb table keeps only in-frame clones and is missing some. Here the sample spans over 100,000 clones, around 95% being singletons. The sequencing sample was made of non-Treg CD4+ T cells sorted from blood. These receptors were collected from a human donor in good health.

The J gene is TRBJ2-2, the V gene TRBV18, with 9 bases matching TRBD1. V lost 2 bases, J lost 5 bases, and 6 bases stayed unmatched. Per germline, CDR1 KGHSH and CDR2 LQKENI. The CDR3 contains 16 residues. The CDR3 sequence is CASSPVDRGMTGELFF. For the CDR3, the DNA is TGTGCCAGCTCACCAGTCGACAGGGGGATGACCGGGGAGCTGTTTTTT.

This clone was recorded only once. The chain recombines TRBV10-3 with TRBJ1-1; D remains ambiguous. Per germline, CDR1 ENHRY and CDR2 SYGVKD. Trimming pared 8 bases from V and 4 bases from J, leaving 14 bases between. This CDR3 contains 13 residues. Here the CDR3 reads CAIADGVGTEAFF. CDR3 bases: TGTGCCATCGCGGACGGGGTTGGCACTGAAGCTTTCTTT.

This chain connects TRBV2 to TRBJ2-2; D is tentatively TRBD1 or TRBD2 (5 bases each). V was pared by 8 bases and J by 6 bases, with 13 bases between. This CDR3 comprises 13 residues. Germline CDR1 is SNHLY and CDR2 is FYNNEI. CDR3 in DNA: TGTGCCAGCGAGGGCGAGACAGCCGGGGAGCTGTTTTTT. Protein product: CASEGETAGELFF.

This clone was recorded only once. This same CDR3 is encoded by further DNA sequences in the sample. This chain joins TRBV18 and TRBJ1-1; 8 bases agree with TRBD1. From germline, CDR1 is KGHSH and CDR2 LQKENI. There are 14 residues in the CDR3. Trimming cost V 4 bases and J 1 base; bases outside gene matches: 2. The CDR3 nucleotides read TGTGCCAGCTCACTCGGACAGGGGAACACTGAAGCTTTCTTT. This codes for CASSLGQGNTEAFF.

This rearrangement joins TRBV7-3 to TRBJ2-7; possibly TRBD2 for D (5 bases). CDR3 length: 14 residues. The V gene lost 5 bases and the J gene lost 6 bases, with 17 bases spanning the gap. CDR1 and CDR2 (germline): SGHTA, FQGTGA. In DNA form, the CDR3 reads TGTGCCAGCAGCCCCGATCGGGGAGCATTCGAGCAGTACTTC. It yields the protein CASSPDRGAFEQYF.

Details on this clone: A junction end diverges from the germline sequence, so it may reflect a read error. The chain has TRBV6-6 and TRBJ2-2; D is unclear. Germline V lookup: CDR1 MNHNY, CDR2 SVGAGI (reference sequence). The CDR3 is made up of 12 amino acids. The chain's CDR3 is CASRTNAGELFF. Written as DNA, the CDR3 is TGTGCCAGCAGAACGAACGCCGGGGAGCTGTTTTTT.

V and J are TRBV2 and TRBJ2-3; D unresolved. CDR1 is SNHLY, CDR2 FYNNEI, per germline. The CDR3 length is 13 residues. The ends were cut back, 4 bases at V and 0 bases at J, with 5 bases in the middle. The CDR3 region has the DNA TGTGCCAGCAGTGTAGACAGCACAGATACGCAGTATTTT. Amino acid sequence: CASSVDSTDTQYF.

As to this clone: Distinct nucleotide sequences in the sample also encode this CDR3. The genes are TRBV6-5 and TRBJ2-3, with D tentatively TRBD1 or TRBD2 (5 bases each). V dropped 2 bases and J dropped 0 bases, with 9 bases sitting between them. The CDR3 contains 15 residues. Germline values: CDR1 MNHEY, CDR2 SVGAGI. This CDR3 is CASSYRGGSTDTQYF. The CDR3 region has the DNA TGTGCCAGCAGTTACCGGGGCGGTAGCACAGATACGCAGTATTTT.

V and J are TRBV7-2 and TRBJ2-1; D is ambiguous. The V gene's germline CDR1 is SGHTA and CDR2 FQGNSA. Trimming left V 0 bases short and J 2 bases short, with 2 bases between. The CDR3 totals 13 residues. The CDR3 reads CASSLAAYNEQFF. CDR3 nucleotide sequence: TGTGCCAGCAGCTTAGCGGCCTACAATGAGCAGTTCTTC.

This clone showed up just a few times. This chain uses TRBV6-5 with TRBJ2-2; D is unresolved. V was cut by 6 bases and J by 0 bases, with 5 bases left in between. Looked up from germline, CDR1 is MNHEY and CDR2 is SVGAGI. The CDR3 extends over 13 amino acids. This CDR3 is CASRRTNTGELFF. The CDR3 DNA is TGTGCCAGCAGACGGACGAACACCGGGGAGCTGTTTTTT.

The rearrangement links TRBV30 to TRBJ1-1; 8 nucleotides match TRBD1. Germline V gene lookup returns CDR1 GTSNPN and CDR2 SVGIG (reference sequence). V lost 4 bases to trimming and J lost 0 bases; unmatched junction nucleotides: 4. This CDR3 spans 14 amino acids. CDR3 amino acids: CAWITGQVNTEAFF. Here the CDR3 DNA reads TGTGCCTGGATAACGGGACAGGTGAACACTGAAGCTTTCTTT.

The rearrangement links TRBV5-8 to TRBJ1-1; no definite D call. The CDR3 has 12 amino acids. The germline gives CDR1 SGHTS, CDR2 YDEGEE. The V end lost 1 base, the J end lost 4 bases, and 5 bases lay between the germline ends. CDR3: CASSLRLTEAFF. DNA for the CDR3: TGTGCCAGCAGCTTGAGACTCACTGAAGCTTTCTTT.

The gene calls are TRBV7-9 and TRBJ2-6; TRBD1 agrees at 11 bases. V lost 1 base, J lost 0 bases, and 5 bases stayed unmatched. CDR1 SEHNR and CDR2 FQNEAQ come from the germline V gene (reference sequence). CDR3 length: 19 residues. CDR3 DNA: TGTGCCAGCAGCTTAGTCCCAGGACAGGGGGCCTCTGGGGCCAACGTCCTGACTTTC. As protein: CASSLVPGQGASGANVLTF.

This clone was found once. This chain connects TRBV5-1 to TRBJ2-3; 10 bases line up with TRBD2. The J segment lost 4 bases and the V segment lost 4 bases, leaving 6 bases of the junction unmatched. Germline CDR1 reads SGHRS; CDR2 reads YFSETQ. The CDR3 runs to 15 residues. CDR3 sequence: CASSLTSGGADTQYF. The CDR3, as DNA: TGCGCCAGCAGCCTCACCAGCGGGGGGGCAGATACGCAGTATTTT.

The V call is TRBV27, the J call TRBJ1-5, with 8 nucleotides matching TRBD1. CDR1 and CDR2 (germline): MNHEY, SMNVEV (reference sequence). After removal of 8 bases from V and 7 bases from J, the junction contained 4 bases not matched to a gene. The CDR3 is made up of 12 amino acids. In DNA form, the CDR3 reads TGTGCCAGCCCGGACAGGGTCCAGCCCCAGCATTTT. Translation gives CASPDRVQPQHF.

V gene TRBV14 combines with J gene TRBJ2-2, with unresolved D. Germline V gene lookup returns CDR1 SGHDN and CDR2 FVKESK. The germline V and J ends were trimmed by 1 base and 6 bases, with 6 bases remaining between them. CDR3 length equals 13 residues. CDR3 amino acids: CASSQGAPGELFF. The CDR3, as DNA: TGTGCCAGCAGCCAAGGAGCCCCCGGGGAGCTGTTTTTT.

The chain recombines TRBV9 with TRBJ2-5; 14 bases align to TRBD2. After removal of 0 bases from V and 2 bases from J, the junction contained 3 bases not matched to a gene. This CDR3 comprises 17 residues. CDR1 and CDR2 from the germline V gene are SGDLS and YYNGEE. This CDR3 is CASSVAGTSGGQETQYF. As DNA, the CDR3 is TGTGCCAGCAGCGTAGCCGGGACTAGCGGGGGACAAGAGACCCAGTACTTC.

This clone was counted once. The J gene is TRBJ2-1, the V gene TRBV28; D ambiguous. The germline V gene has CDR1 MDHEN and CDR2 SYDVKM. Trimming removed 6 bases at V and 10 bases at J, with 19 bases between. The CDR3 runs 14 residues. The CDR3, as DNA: TGTGCCAGCAGCCGCCGCCCGGAGAGCTCCGAGCAGTTCTTC. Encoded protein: CASSRRPESSEQFF.

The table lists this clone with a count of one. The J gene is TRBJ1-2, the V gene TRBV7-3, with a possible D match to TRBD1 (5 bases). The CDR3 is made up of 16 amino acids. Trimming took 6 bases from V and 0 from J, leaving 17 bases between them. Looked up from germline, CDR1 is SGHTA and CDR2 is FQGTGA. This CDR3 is CASRPQGAGPNYGYTF. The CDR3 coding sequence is TGTGCCAGCAGGCCCCAGGGTGCAGGTCCTAACTATGGCTACACCTTC.

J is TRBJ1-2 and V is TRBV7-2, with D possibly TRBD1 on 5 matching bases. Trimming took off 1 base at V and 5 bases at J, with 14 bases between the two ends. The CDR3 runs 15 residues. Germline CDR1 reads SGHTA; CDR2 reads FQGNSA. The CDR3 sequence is CASSLVGASPYGYTF. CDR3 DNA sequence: TGTGCCAGCAGCTTAGTTGGGGCCAGCCCTTATGGCTACACCTTC.